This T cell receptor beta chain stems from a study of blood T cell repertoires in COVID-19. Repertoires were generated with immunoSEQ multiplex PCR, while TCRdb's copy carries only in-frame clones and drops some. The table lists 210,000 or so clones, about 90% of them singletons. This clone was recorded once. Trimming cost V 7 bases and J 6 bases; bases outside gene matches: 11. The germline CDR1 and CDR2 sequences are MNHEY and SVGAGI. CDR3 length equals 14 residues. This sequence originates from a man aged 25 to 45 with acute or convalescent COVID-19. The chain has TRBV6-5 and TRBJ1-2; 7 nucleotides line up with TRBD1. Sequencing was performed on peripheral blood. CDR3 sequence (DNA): TGTGCCAGCACCCAACACGACAGGGCGGATGGCTACACCTTC. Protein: CASTQHDRADGYTF.